The clone carrying this TCR beta chain occurred a few times. Its antigen is not known. This record comes from a study of CD8 T cells in ankylosing spondylitis. MiXCR, run by TCRdb on the 5' RACE reads, gives a single entry per CDR3 protein. The sample lists 150,000 to 250,000 distinct CDR3 sequences, 13% occurring once. General observations from the study: CD8+ disease-linked clones were present at relatively low frequencies in blood. A TCR beta motif of eight highly homologous variants appeared characteristic of ankylosing spondylitis blood. Disease-associated clones were reportedly significantly overrepresented in matched ankylosing spondylitis synovial fluid. Past studies reported some motif variants in reactive arthritis synovial fluid and blood.

The J segment lost 4 bases and the V segment lost 4 bases, leaving 10 bases of the junction unmatched. Germline V gene data show CDR1 as SGHRS and CDR2 as YFSETQ. This CDR3 has 15 residues. Sequencing was done on a sample of blood, either unsorted or a sorted T cell fraction (not recorded which). The TCR was taken from a male donor with ankylosing spondylitis or in good health (not recorded which). The chain combines TRBV5-1 with TRBJ1-1, with TRBD1 matching over 7 bases. DNA for the CDR3: TGCGCCAGCAGCCCGACAGCCCAGGGGGGCACTGAAGCTTTCTTT. Translation: CASSPTAQGGTEAFF. The whole variable domain, remainder taken from reference TRBV5-1 and TRBJ1-1, is KAGVTQTPRYLIKTRGQQVTLSCSPISGHRSVSWYQQTPGQGLQFLFEYFSETQRNKGNFPGRFSGRQFSNSRSEMNVSTLELGDSALYLCASSPTAQGGTEAFFGQGTRLTVV.